This entry is about one T cell receptor (beta chain). What it binds is not known. All donors were healthy HIV-negative adults lacking recent acute infections or vaccinations. Every one of the donors was a Caucasian adult that lived in Nashville, Tennessee. These data originate in a study of shared clonotypes between healthy human individuals. Findings and limits, study-wide: Only blood underwent sampling, and tissue repertoires likely differ.

This was a deep-level run. The method was immunoSEQ multiplex PCR; TCRdb's version includes in-frame clones alone and lacks a portion of them. The table shows about half a million clones, with 79% occurring only once. Germline V CDR1 and CDR2: SGHTS, YDEGEE. The CDR3 is 14 amino acids. V was clipped by 1 base and J by 8 bases; unmatched bases: 6. The sequenced material came from PBMCs. V is TRBV5-8 and J is TRBJ2-1; TRBD2 aligns across 7 bases. The source is a middle-aged woman in good health. Some clones in this sample may be carry-over from other donors' samples. CDR3 DNA: TGTGCCAGCAGCTTGCTTGGCGGGAGTGATGAGCAGTTCTTC. Translating gives CASSLLGGSDEQFF.